The next 20 T cell receptor beta chains were all read from a single sample in a study of early T cells in non-severe SARS-CoV-2 infection (TCRdb year 2021). Library method: 5' RACE. Sequenced on a NextSeq 500. TCRdb reprocessed the public reads (quality trimming at Q25 with fastp, clone calling with MiXCR) and kept in-frame beta chains. Rows with one shared CDR3 protein collapse into an entry with the most common genes and DNA. Here the sample has around 29,000 distinct CDR3 sequences; about 9.5% occur a single time. The top ten constitute roughly an eighth of the sample. Sequenced sample: whole blood. The receptors come from an adult who was a healthcare worker with PCR-confirmed SARS-CoV-2 infection or an uninfected control (not recorded which).

The chain recombines TRBV11-1 with TRBJ2-1, with a tentative D call TRBD1 (5 bases). Trimming took 1 base from V and 4 from J, leaving 14 bases between them. CDR3 length equals 16 residues. Germline loops: CDR1 SGHAT, CDR2 FQDESV (reference sequence). CDR3 protein: CASSLELDKGYNEQFF. The CDR3 DNA is TGTGCCAGCAGCTTAGAGTTGGACAAAGGTTACAATGAGCAGTTCTTC.

This clonotype was seen repeatedly, ten times or more. This chain links TRBV7-2 with TRBJ2-3, with D uncertain. The CDR3 contains 11 residues. Trimming pared 4 bases from V and 10 bases from J, leaving 9 bases between. Germline CDR1 is SGHTA and CDR2 is FQGNSA. CDR3 nucleotides: TGTGCCAGCAGCTATTCTGGGGCGCAGTATTTT. Translated, it gives CASSYSGAQYF.

This clonotype was observed at least ten times. The chain has TRBV5-4 and TRBJ1-2; D not certain. V lost 4 bases to trimming and J lost 6 bases, with 13 bases between them. CDR3 size: 13 residues. The germline CDR1 and CDR2 sequences are SGHNT and YYREEE (reference sequence). The CDR3 is CASSLNSRDGYTF. CDR3 bases: TGTGCCAGCAGCCTCAATTCCCGGGATGGCTACACCTTC.

V is TRBV6-1 and J is TRBJ2-7; 14 nucleotides align to TRBD2. In germline, CDR1 is MNHNS, CDR2 SASEGT. The CDR3 is 17 residues long. V shed 2 bases, J shed 2 bases, and the junction held 5 bases outside the gene matches. The CDR3 reads CASSETVGLAGAYEQYF. The CDR3 DNA sequence: TGTGCCAGCAGTGAAACAGTGGGACTAGCGGGGGCCTACGAGCAGTACTTC.

This clonotype was recorded many times. J is TRBJ1-3 and V is TRBV29-1, with D perhaps matching TRBD1 (5 bases). This CDR3 has 15 residues. Germline V gene sequence: CDR1 SQVTM, CDR2 ANQGSEA. Trimming cost V 7 bases and J 4 bases, with 20 bases left between them. Here the CDR3 DNA reads TGCAGCGGGATGACAGAAAGATATCTCGGAAACACCATATATTTT. It translates to CSGMTERYLGNTIYF.

This clonotype showed up many times. The genes are TRBV9 and TRBJ1-1, with TRBD1 as a possible D gene (5 bases). Germline assignment: CDR1 SGDLS and CDR2 YYNGEE. This CDR3 is 13 amino acids long. Between the trimmed V and J ends, which lost 4 bases and 11 bases, there was a span of 18 bases. The CDR3 bases are TGTGCCAGCAGCCTCAATTCCGGGCAGGGTGCTTTCTTT. Its protein product is CASSLNSGQGAFF.

V and J are TRBV3-1 and TRBJ2-1; 8 bases align to TRBD1. Germline V gives CDR1 LGHDT, CDR2 YNNKEL (reference sequence). The CDR3 covers 15 residues. J gave up 9 bases and V 3 bases, and 10 bases lay outside the gene matches. The DNA for the CDR3 is TGTGCCAGCAGCCAGACAGGGGTCGGATCGGGTGAGCAGTTCTTC. Protein sequence: CASSQTGVGSGEQFF.

In its sample, this clonotype was seen a few times. The gene calls are TRBV6-6 and TRBJ1-4, with D perhaps matching TRBD1 (6 bases). The CDR3 runs 15 residues. The V and J ends lost 7 bases and 7 bases respectively, with 19 bases between them. Germline V gives CDR1 MNHNY, CDR2 SVGAGI (reference sequence). This chain's CDR3 is CASTPSGQSSEKLFF. CDR3 bases: TGTGCCAGCACTCCGTCCGGACAGTCCAGTGAAAAACTGTTTTTT.

This clonotype was observed many times. The chain carries TRBV4-2 and TRBJ2-1; D is unresolved. Deletions cut 4 bases from V and 9 bases from J, with 16 bases between. Germline assignment: CDR1 LGHNA and CDR2 YNFKEQ. This CDR3 has 14 amino acids. CDR3 residues: CASSRERGASEQFF. The CDR3 DNA sequence: TGTGCCAGCAGCCGAGAACGTGGAGCCAGTGAGCAGTTCTTC.

This chain connects TRBV9 to TRBJ2-3; no firm D call. V lost 2 bases and J lost 0, with 7 bases in between. This CDR3 is 14 amino acids long. Germline values: CDR1 SGDLS, CDR2 YYNGEE. The CDR3 DNA sequence: TGTGCCAGCAGCGTTCTCGACAGCACAGATACGCAGTATTTT. Translation gives CASSVLDSTDTQYF.

This clonotype showed up many times. J is TRBJ2-2 and V is TRBV7-2; D possibly uses TRBD1 or TRBD2 (5 bases each). Trimming left V 0 bases short and J 0 bases short, with 23 bases between. Germline-derived CDR1 and CDR2 are SGHTA and FQGNSA. This CDR3 contains 21 residues. The CDR3 DNA reads TGTGCCAGCAGCTTAGCCTTAGTCTGGGACCTTCTAACCGCGAACACCGGGGAGCTGTTTTTT. It specifies CASSLALVWDLLTANTGELFF.

This clonotype has more than one count but fewer than ten. The V and J genes are TRBV5-1 and TRBJ1-1; D gene unclear. V was trimmed by 3 bases and J by 9 bases, leaving 18 bases between them. CDR1 is SGHRS and CDR2 is YFSETQ in the germline V gene. The CDR3 covers 14 residues. This chain's CDR3 is CASSSDTAMGKAFF. In DNA form, the CDR3 reads TGCGCCAGCAGCTCCGATACAGCGATGGGGAAAGCTTTCTTT.

This clonotype was found many times. The chain combines TRBV5-4 with TRBJ2-1, with TRBD2 matching over 13 bases. The CDR3 loop spans 14 amino acids. Germline V CDR1 and CDR2: SGHNT, YYREEE (reference sequence). Trimming at V came to 3 bases and at J to 10 bases, leaving 4 bases not matched to a gene. The chain's CDR3 is CASSWGTSGAEQFF. In nucleotides, the CDR3 is TGTGCCAGCAGCTGGGGGACTAGCGGGGCGGAGCAGTTCTTC.

This clonotype was seen ten or more times. The J gene is TRBJ2-6, the V gene TRBV5-1; D is perhaps TRBD1 (5 bases). Germline V gene lookup returns CDR1 SGHRS and CDR2 YFSETQ. Deletions cut 4 bases from V and 0 bases from J, with 11 bases between. The CDR3 is 16 amino acids. DNA for the CDR3: TGCGCCAGCAGCACCGACAGCGCCTCTGGGGCCAACGTCCTGACTTTC. It translates to CASSTDSASGANVLTF.

This clonotype was detected ten times or more. The chain has TRBV29-1 and TRBJ2-1, with TRBD2 matching over 13 bases. After removal of 6 bases from V and 0 bases from J, the junction contained 11 bases not matched to a gene. The CDR3 sequence is 18 residues long. CDR1 SQVTM and CDR2 ANQGSEA come from the germline V gene. The CDR3 nucleotides are TGCAGCGTGGTGGGAACTAGCGGGGGGGCGAGCTCCTACAATGAGCAGTTCTTC. It translates to CSVVGTSGGASSYNEQFF.

This clonotype was detected ten times or more. The rearrangement joins TRBV7-2 to TRBJ1-2; D perhaps matches TRBD1 (5 bases). Trimming cost V 5 bases and J 0 bases, with 10 bases left between them. The germline V gene encodes CDR1 SGHTA and CDR2 FQGNSA. This CDR3 spans 14 amino acids. The chain's CDR3 is CASSLQASNYGYTF. The CDR3 DNA follows: TGTGCCAGCAGCCTACAGGCCTCTAACTATGGCTACACCTTC.

This chain connects TRBV9 to TRBJ2-7; 7 positions agree with TRBD2. CDR3 size: 15 residues. Germline CDR1 SGDLS, CDR2 YYNGEE. V lost 1 base to trimming and J lost 0 bases; unmatched junction nucleotides: 4. This CDR3 is CASSVSSGNSYEQYF. CDR3 in DNA: TGTGCCAGCAGCGTATCTAGCGGAAACTCCTACGAGCAGTACTTC.

A few counts support this clonotype. This sequence joins TRBV5-6 and TRBJ1-1; D is unresolved. The length of the CDR3 is 15 residues. V was pared by 0 bases and J by 1 base, with 10 bases between. Germline-derived CDR1 and CDR2 are SGHDT and YYEEEE. The CDR3 loop is CASSLVEVRNTEAFF. In DNA form, the CDR3 reads TGTGCCAGCAGCTTGGTCGAAGTGCGGAACACTGAAGCTTTCTTT.

This clonotype was seen ten or more times. The CDR3 region has the DNA TGTGCCTGGAGTCAGGGACAGTTCTATGGCTACACCTTC. Its translation is CAWSQGQFYGYTF. The V gene is TRBV30, the J gene TRBJ1-2, with TRBD1 matching over 7 bases. CDR1 and CDR2 (germline): GTSNPN, SVGIG (reference sequence). The CDR3 is made up of 13 amino acids. Unmatched junction bases numbered 4, after V lost 2 bases and J lost 4 bases.

This clonotype was counted many times. This chain uses TRBV12-3 or TRBV12-4 with TRBJ2-1; 11 positions match TRBD2. J was trimmed by 7 bases and V by 9 bases; bases with no gene match: 11. The CDR3 runs 15 residues. In DNA form, the CDR3 reads TGTGCCAGTACCCCATCTAGCGGGGGGTGGAATGAGCAGTTCTTC. This encodes CASTPSSGGWNEQFF.